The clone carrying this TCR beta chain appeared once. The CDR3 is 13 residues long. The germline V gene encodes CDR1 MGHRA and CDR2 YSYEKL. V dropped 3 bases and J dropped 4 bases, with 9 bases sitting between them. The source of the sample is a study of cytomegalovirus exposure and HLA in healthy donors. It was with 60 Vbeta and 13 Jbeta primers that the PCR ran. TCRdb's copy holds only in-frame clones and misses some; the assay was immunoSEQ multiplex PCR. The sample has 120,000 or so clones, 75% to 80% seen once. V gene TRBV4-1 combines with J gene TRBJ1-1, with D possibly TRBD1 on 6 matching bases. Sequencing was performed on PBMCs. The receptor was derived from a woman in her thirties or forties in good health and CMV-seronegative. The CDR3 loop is CASSHLRGTEAFF. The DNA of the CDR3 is TGCGCCAGCAGCCATCTCAGGGGCACTGAAGCTTTCTTT.